The 10 T cell receptor beta chains below were found in one sample sequenced in a study of identical twins. From the 5' RACE reads, TCRdb called clonotypes with MiXCR, one entry per CDR3 protein. This sample has 700,000 to 950,000 distinct CDR3 sequences, with about 12% found just once. These data also formed part of another study, on yellow fever vaccine responses in identical twins.

Sequences were obtained from PBMCs. The receptors shown here come from a woman younger than 35 in good health.

This clonotype showed up just a few times. This sequence joins TRBV27 and TRBJ2-3; TRBD2 matches at 13 bases. With 5 bases clipped from V and 6 bases from J, the junction kept 11 bases outside the gene matches. Germline V CDR1 and CDR2: MNHEY, SMNVEV (reference sequence). This CDR3 contains 17 residues. The CDR3: CASSPSGLAGNTDTQYF. The CDR3 region has the DNA TGTGCCAGCAGTCCATCGGGACTAGCGGGGAACACGGATACGCAGTATTTT.

There are a few counts of this clonotype. This sequence joins TRBV24-1 and TRBJ2-5; TRBD2 aligns across 9 bases. The CDR3 loop spans 17 amino acids. The germline V gene encodes CDR1 KGHDR and CDR2 SFDVKD. The junction had 6 bases not matched to a gene; V was cut back by 0 bases and J by 2 bases. The CDR3 DNA is TGTGCCACCAGTGATTTGGGAGCGGGGGGCTTTCAAGAGACCCAGTACTTC. Its protein product is CATSDLGAGGFQETQYF.

The chain employs TRBV27 and TRBJ2-1; D is possibly TRBD2 (6 bases). In germline, CDR1 is MNHEY, CDR2 SMNVEV (reference sequence). Trimming pared 2 bases from V and 4 bases from J, leaving 12 bases between. The CDR3 has 15 residues. As DNA, the CDR3 is TGTGCCAGCAGTTTACAGGGACTCCATTACAATGAGCAGTTCTTC. It codes for CASSLQGLHYNEQFF.

The V call is TRBV5-1, the J call TRBJ2-5, with D unclear. The V gene's germline CDR1 is SGHRS and CDR2 YFSETQ. The CDR3 runs 13 residues. Trimming removed 2 bases from V and 5 bases from J, with 10 bases in between. The CDR3 nucleotides read TGCGCCAGCAGCTTCGTGGTACGTGAGACCCAGTACTTC. This codes for CASSFVVRETQYF.

The chain joins TRBV4-1 to TRBJ1-4; a possible D gene is TRBD1 (5 bases). The CDR3 spans 15 residues. Germline V gene sequence: CDR1 MGHRA, CDR2 YSYEKL. The V and J ends lost 6 bases and 12 bases respectively, with 23 bases between them. CDR3: CASSQTQGFMTELFF. DNA of the CDR3: TGCGCCAGCAGTCAAACCCAGGGTTTTATGACGGAACTGTTTTTT.

This clonotype has only a few counts. The chain links TRBV20-1 to TRBJ1-6; 8 bases agree with TRBD1. The CDR3 extends over 15 amino acids. Germline-derived CDR1 and CDR2 are DFQATT and SNEGSKA (reference sequence). V dropped 2 bases and J dropped 5; count of bases not matched to a gene: 5. This chain's CDR3 is CSARRQGTNNSPLHF. The CDR3 DNA reads TGCAGTGCTAGACGACAGGGGACCAATAATTCACCCCTCCACTTT.

The rearrangement joins TRBV20-1 to TRBJ2-7; 14 bases line up with TRBD2. V lost 5 bases to trimming and J lost 7 bases; unmatched junction nucleotides: 7. The germline CDR1 and CDR2 sequences are DFQATT and SNEGSKA (reference sequence). The CDR3 totals 14 residues. Written as DNA, the CDR3 is TGCAGTGCTGGGGGGACTAGCGGGAGTGTAGAGCAGTACTTC. This translates into CSAGGTSGSVEQYF.

The sample holds a few counts of this clonotype. The gene calls are TRBV11-2 and TRBJ2-3, with D possibly being TRBD1 (5 bases). CDR3 size: 18 residues. Germline values: CDR1 SGHAT, CDR2 FQNNGV. The V gene lost 5 bases and the J gene lost 5 bases, with 26 bases spanning the gap. This CDR3 is CASSQNLLQAGHGDTQYF. For the CDR3, the DNA is TGTGCCAGCAGCCAAAACCTTTTACAGGCAGGGCATGGAGATACGCAGTATTTT. Variable domain in full (rest from reference TRBV11-2 and TRBJ2-3): EAGVAQSPRYKIIEKRQSVAFWCNPISGHATLYWYQQILGQGPKLLIQFQNNGVVDDSQLPKDRFSAERLKGVDSTLKIQPAKLEDSAVYLCASSQNLLQAGHGDTQYFGPGTRLTVL.

In this sample, this clonotype turned up a few times. The chain recombines TRBV11-2 with TRBJ2-1, with 7 bases matching TRBD2. The junction had 7 bases not matched to a gene; V was cut back by 4 bases and J by 4 bases. The CDR3 is made up of 15 amino acids. The germline gives CDR1 SGHAT, CDR2 FQNNGV. CDR3 residues: CASSSISGRYNEQFF. CDR3 in DNA: TGTGCCAGCAGCTCCATTAGCGGGCGATACAATGAGCAGTTCTTC.

This clonotype was detected many times. The chain is built from TRBV12-3 or TRBV12-4 and TRBJ1-5; unclear D gene. V was trimmed by 0 bases and J by 6 bases, leaving 9 bases between them. This CDR3 region has 14 residues. The CDR3 DNA reads TGTGCCAGCAGTTTAGCGCGAGGAGGTCAGCCCCAGCATTTT. This translates into CASSLARGGQPQHF.